These 19 T cell receptor beta chains were sequenced from one sample in a study of T-cell reconstitution after alpha-beta-depleted transplantation in children. This sample's TCRbeta library carried unique molecular identifier barcodes. Each CDR3 protein gets one entry after TCRdb re-called the PCR reads with MiXCR. The sample has fewer than 750,000 distinct CDR3 sequences; roughly a quarter are singletons. Sequenced here: PBMCs, sampled before TCRalphabeta/CD19-depleted stem cell transplant. The receptors derive from a boy under two years old with Wiskott-Aldrich syndrome, due to receive a stem cell transplant.

In its sample, this clonotype was seen a few times. V is TRBV5-1 and J is TRBJ2-1; D may match TRBD1 or TRBD2 (7 bases each). Trimming stripped 1 base from V and 8 bases from J, with 25 bases between. Germline V gene sequence: CDR1 SGHRS, CDR2 YFSETQ. The CDR3 is made up of 18 amino acids. CDR3 residues: CASSLRGEGRGRPYEQFF. In DNA, the CDR3 is TGCGCCAGCAGCTTGAGGGGCGAGGGGAGGGGGCGCCCCTATGAGCAGTTCTTC.

The chain has TRBV9 and TRBJ2-7; D gene ambiguous. The CDR3 loop spans 14 amino acids. In germline, CDR1 is SGDLS, CDR2 YYNGEE. The germline V and J ends were trimmed by 4 bases and 6 bases, with 17 bases remaining between them. The CDR3 DNA reads as TGTGCCAGCAGCAGCCGGCCAACGTATTCCGAGCAGTACTTC. It encodes CASSSRPTYSEQYF.

This clonotype has a handful of counts. The chain links TRBV6-1 to TRBJ1-2; 7 positions agree with TRBD1. J gave up 8 bases and V 0 bases, and 6 bases lay outside the gene matches. The CDR3 length is 14 residues. Looked up from germline, CDR1 is MNHNS and CDR2 is SASEGT. The DNA of the CDR3 is TGTGCCAGCAGTGAAGCGACAGGGTCAGGCGGCTACACCTTC. Translating it yields CASSEATGSGGYTF.

There are a few counts of this clonotype. This rearrangement joins TRBV3-1 to TRBJ2-3, with a possible D match to TRBD2 (5 bases). This CDR3 region has 14 residues. Trimming pared 4 bases from V and 4 bases from J, leaving 12 bases between. From germline, CDR1 is LGHDT and CDR2 YNNKEL (reference sequence). The CDR3 loop is CASSPSSSSDTQYF. In nucleotides, the CDR3 is TGTGCCAGCAGCCCCTCGTCTAGCTCAGATACGCAGTATTTT.

The sample holds a few counts of this clonotype. The rearrangement joins TRBV7-9 to TRBJ2-2, with D possibly being TRBD2 (6 bases). V was clipped by 3 bases and J by 7 bases, with 12 bases between them. Germline loops: CDR1 SEHNR, CDR2 FQNEAQ (reference sequence). This CDR3 contains 14 residues. The DNA of the CDR3 is TGTGCCAGCAGCTTGCGGGGATGGAACGGGGAGCTGTTTTTT. Amino acid sequence: CASSLRGWNGELFF.

This clonotype occurred a few times. The rearrangement links TRBV5-1 to TRBJ2-3; D uncertain. This CDR3 spans 14 amino acids. Trimming shortened V by 2 bases and J by 3 bases, and 10 bases separated the two germline ends. Germline lookup yields CDR1 SGHRS and CDR2 YFSETQ. The CDR3 sequence is CASSLGHATDTQYF. In DNA, the CDR3 is TGCGCCAGCAGCTTAGGTCATGCGACAGATACGCAGTATTTT.

V usage is TRBV29-1 and J usage is TRBJ2-7; the D gene is possibly TRBD1 (7 bases). The germline gives CDR1 SQVTM, CDR2 ANQGSEA. The CDR3 contains 14 residues. Deletions cut 6 bases from V and 3 bases from J, with 18 bases between. The CDR3 protein is CSVSGGQGGYEQYF. The CDR3 nucleotides are TGCAGCGTCTCTGGGGGGCAGGGGGGCTACGAGCAGTACTTC.

The chain combines TRBV9 with TRBJ2-3; perhaps TRBD1 as D (6 bases). V was trimmed by 3 bases and J by 6 bases, leaving 11 bases between them. Germline CDR1 reads SGDLS; CDR2 reads YYNGEE. The CDR3 runs 13 residues. CDR3 residues: CASSGHQGDTQYF. DNA of the CDR3: TGTGCCAGCAGCGGGCATCAGGGGGATACGCAGTATTTT.

The chain links TRBV24-1 to TRBJ2-2, with D perhaps TRBD1 or TRBD2 (6 bases each). This CDR3 is built from 17 residues. Germline loops: CDR1 KGHDR, CDR2 SFDVKD. Trimming pared 5 bases from V and 3 bases from J, leaving 18 bases between. This CDR3 reads CATSASPGGPDTGELFF. The CDR3 nucleotides are TGTGCCACCAGTGCCTCCCCTGGGGGGCCGGACACCGGGGAGCTGTTTTTT.

In this sample, this clonotype turned up a few times. This rearrangement joins TRBV5-5 to TRBJ1-3; D may be TRBD1 (5 bases). This CDR3 contains 15 residues. Trimming took off 4 bases at V and 0 bases at J, with 11 bases between the two ends. Germline V gives CDR1 SGHKS, CDR2 YYEKEE (reference sequence). The CDR3 region has the DNA TGTGCCAGCAGCGTGACAGCTCTCTCTGGAAACACCATATATTTT. Translation gives CASSVTALSGNTIYF. Supplemented by reference TRBV5-5 and TRBJ1-3, the full variable domain reads DAGVTQSPTHLIKTRGQQVTLRCSPISGHKSVSWYQQVLGQGPQFIFQYYEKEERGRGNFPDRFSARQFPNYSSELNVNALLLGDSALYLCASSVTALSGNTIYFGEGSWLTVV.

For this clonotype: The junction and the germline gene differ at one end; a read error may be behind it. The rearrangement links TRBV5-1 to TRBJ2-1, with D perhaps given as TRBD1 or TRBD2 (5 bases each). Germline CDR1 SGHRS, CDR2 YFSETQ. This CDR3 has 13 residues. The CDR3 sequence: CASSIDWDLNWLF. The CDR3 DNA reads TGCGCCAGCAGCATAGACTGGGACCTGAATTGGCTCTTC.

This clonotype was detected a few times. J is TRBJ2-7 and V is TRBV20-1, with D perhaps TRBD1 (6 bases). Between the trimmed V and J ends, which lost 2 bases and 1 base, there was a span of 12 bases. The V gene's germline CDR1 is DFQATT and CDR2 SNEGSKA (reference sequence). The CDR3 sequence is 14 residues long. In DNA form, the CDR3 reads TGCAGTGCTAGACCTCCAGACAGGTCCTACGAGCAGTACTTC. This gives the protein CSARPPDRSYEQYF.

The rearrangement uses TRBV20-1 and TRBJ1-5; D unclear. The germline V gene encodes CDR1 DFQATT and CDR2 SNEGSKA (reference sequence). The CDR3 is 12 amino acids. V was trimmed by 3 bases and J by 3 bases, leaving 6 bases between them. CDR3 protein: CSARDLNQPQHF. The DNA of the CDR3 is TGCAGTGCTAGGGACCTCAATCAGCCCCAGCATTTT.

This clonotype was counted a few times. The chain combines TRBV4-1 with TRBJ2-3, with 13 bases lining up with TRBD2. The CDR3 consists of 18 residues. Trimming took 2 bases from V and 5 from J; bases not matched to a gene: 10. The germline V gene encodes CDR1 MGHRA and CDR2 YSYEKL. CDR3 sequence: CASSQSQGLAGVLDTQYF. The CDR3 DNA follows: TGCGCCAGCAGCCAATCCCAAGGACTAGCGGGAGTTTTAGATACGCAGTATTTT.

The table lists this clonotype with a few counts. This chain connects TRBV5-1 to TRBJ1-1; D remains unclear. With 1 base removed from V and 0 bases from J, the gap between germline ends came to 10 bases. The CDR3 spans 15 residues. The V gene's germline CDR1 is SGHRS and CDR2 YFSETQ. Here the CDR3 DNA reads TGCGCCAGCAGCTTGATTGGTCTAATGAACACTGAAGCTTTCTTT. The encoded protein is CASSLIGLMNTEAFF.

This clonotype was seen repeatedly, ten times or more. The chain recombines TRBV5-1 with TRBJ2-1; 11 nucleotides match TRBD2. The V gene end was trimmed by 4 bases and the J gene end by 6 bases; junction bases not matched to a gene: 6. The CDR3 has 15 amino acids. The germline gives CDR1 SGHRS, CDR2 YFSETQ. The CDR3 bases are TGCGCCAGCAGCCTTACTAGCGGGAGCTCCAATGAGCAGTTCTTC. It codes for CASSLTSGSSNEQFF.

The chain joins TRBV5-1 to TRBJ2-1, with a tentative D call TRBD1 (6 bases). This CDR3 has 14 amino acids. Trimming took off 0 bases at V and 9 bases at J, with 13 bases between the two ends. The V gene's germline CDR1 is SGHRS and CDR2 YFSETQ. For the CDR3, the DNA is TGCGCCAGCAGCTTGGCGATAGGACAGACTGAGCAGTTCTTC. It codes for CASSLAIGQTEQFF.

The chain combines TRBV20-1 with TRBJ2-1; unclear D gene. Germline-derived CDR1 and CDR2 are DFQATT and SNEGSKA (reference sequence). This CDR3 has 14 residues. The ends were cut back, 2 bases at V and 0 bases at J, with 8 bases in the middle. The CDR3 loop reads CSARSPSSYNEQFF. CDR3 bases: TGCAGTGCTAGATCCCCGAGCTCCTACAATGAGCAGTTCTTC.

This chain uses TRBV19 with TRBJ2-6; D uncertain. Looked up from germline, CDR1 is LNHDA and CDR2 is SQIVND (reference sequence). This CDR3 contains 14 residues. Deletions cut 7 bases from V and 2 bases from J, with 9 bases between. The CDR3 coding sequence is TGTGCCAGTATGGAAGGGACTGGGGCCAACGTCCTGACTTTC. This gives the protein CASMEGTGANVLTF.